The rows below give T cell receptor beta chains drawn from one sample of a study of cytomegalovirus exposure and HLA in healthy donors. Assay: immunoSEQ multiplex PCR; the TCRdb copy retains only in-frame clones and omits some. The sample lists about 130,000 clones; approximately 82% were seen once. The sequenced sample consisted of PBMCs. These receptor sequences come from a man in his fifties in good health and CMV-seronegative. Each CDR3 is given with its conserved first and last residue. Each record gives: CDR3 protein, CDR3 DNA, V gene, J gene, clone size, D gene. D genes are given only for firm matches. Size tells how often a clone was seen (once, few, many) or the class of an expanded clone, and some rows leave it out.

CDR3aa: CASSEDSSYNEQFF
CDR3nt: TGTGCCAGCAGTGAAGACAGTTCTTACAATGAGCAGTTCTTC
v_gene: TRBV2
j_gene: TRBJ2-1
abundance: NA
d_gene: NA

CDR3aa: CASSQGSAGKETQYF
CDR3nt: TGTGCCAGCAGCCAAGGCTCAGCGGGGAAAGAGACCCAGTACTTC
v_gene: TRBV16
j_gene: TRBJ2-5
abundance: NA
d_gene: TRBD2

CDR3aa: CASSWAGQGASEQYF
CDR3nt: TGTGCCAGCAGCTGGGCTGGACAGGGGGCTAGCGAGCAGTACTTC
v_gene: TRBV7-6
j_gene: TRBJ2-7
abundance: NA
d_gene: TRBD1

CDR3aa: CASSPAIGTEAFF
CDR3nt: TGTGCCAGCAGCCCCGCTATTGGCACTGAAGCTTTCTTT
v_gene: TRBV6-5
j_gene: TRBJ1-1
abundance: NA
d_gene: NA

CDR3aa: CASSEILGVNEKLFF
CDR3nt: TGTGCCAGCAGTGAAATTCTAGGAGTTAATGAAAAACTGTTTTTT
v_gene: TRBV6-1
j_gene: TRBJ1-4
abundance: NA
d_gene: NA

CDR3aa: CASGGGLTDTQYF
CDR3nt: TGTGCCTCGGGCGGGGGCCTCACAGATACGCAGTATTTT
v_gene: TRBV12-5
j_gene: TRBJ2-3
abundance: NA
d_gene: NA

CDR3aa: CASSVPLGGGVETQYF
CDR3nt: TGTGCCAGCAGTGTCCCTCTGGGGGGGGGCGTTGAGACCCAGTACTTC
v_gene: TRBV6-1
j_gene: TRBJ2-5
abundance: NA
d_gene: NA

CDR3aa: CASSDEKASNTEAFF
CDR3nt: TGTGCCAGCAGTGACGAGAAAGCATCCAACACTGAAGCTTTCTTT
v_gene: TRBV6-4
j_gene: TRBJ1-1
abundance: NA
d_gene: NA

CDR3aa: CASSHLTGGRVEQFF
CDR3nt: TGTGCCAGCAGCCACCTAACGGGGGGCCGGGTTGAGCAGTTCTTC
v_gene: TRBV5-4
j_gene: TRBJ2-1
abundance: NA
d_gene: NA

CDR3aa: CASSGGLAESNEQFF
CDR3nt: TGCGCCAGCAGTGGAGGACTAGCGGAAAGCAATGAGCAGTTCTTC
v_gene: TRBV4-3
j_gene: TRBJ2-1
abundance: few
d_gene: TRBD2

CDR3aa: CASSLDWTSGGSHSYEQYF
CDR3nt: TGTGCCAGCAGCTTAGATTGGACTAGCGGGGGGTCCCACTCCTACGAGCAGTACTTC
v_gene: TRBV7-9
j_gene: TRBJ2-7
abundance: NA
d_gene: TRBD2

CDR3aa: CASSQVGGVGSYEQYF
CDR3nt: TGTGCCAGCAGCCAAGTGGGGGGGGTCGGGTCCTACGAGCAGTACTTC
v_gene: TRBV14
j_gene: TRBJ2-7
abundance: NA
d_gene: TRBD2

CDR3aa: CASTASGSASTDTQYF
CDR3nt: TGCGCCAGCACAGCCAGCGGGAGCGCTAGCACAGATACGCAGTATTTT
v_gene: TRBV4-1
j_gene: TRBJ2-3
abundance: NA
d_gene: TRBD2

CDR3aa: CASSDPPSADRGVVQQYF
CDR3nt: TGCGCCAGCAGCGATCCCCCTTCCGCGGACAGGGGAGTTGTGCAGCAGTACTTC
v_gene: TRBV5-1
j_gene: TRBJ2-7
abundance: NA
d_gene: TRBD1

CDR3aa: CASSRKSRTYYEQYF
CDR3nt: TGTGCCAGCAGCCGAAAGAGTCGGACTTACTACGAGCAGTACTTC
v_gene: TRBV14
j_gene: TRBJ2-7
abundance: NA
d_gene: NA

CDR3aa: CASSLAKTGVDADTQYF
CDR3nt: TGTGCCAGCAGCTTAGCAAAGACAGGGGTGGATGCAGATACGCAGTATTTT
v_gene: TRBV7-8
j_gene: TRBJ2-3
abundance: NA
d_gene: TRBD1

CDR3aa: CASSWTGFLNTEAFF
CDR3nt: TGTGCCAGCAGCTGGACGGGATTTTTGAACACTGAAGCTTTCTTT
v_gene: TRBV5-5
j_gene: TRBJ1-1
abundance: few
d_gene: NA

CDR3aa: CASSFRGYEQYF
CDR3nt: TGTGCCAGCAGCTTCCGGGGATACGAGCAGTACTTC
v_gene: TRBV7-9
j_gene: TRBJ2-7
abundance: once
d_gene: NA

CDR3aa: CASSLDRSSGNTIYF
CDR3nt: TGTGCCAGCAGCTTGGACAGGAGCTCTGGAAACACCATATATTTT
v_gene: TRBV5-4
j_gene: TRBJ1-3
abundance: NA
d_gene: NA

CDR3aa: CASSVEQGTYNEQFF
CDR3nt: TGTGCCAGCAGCGTAGAACAGGGTACCTACAATGAGCAGTTCTTC
v_gene: TRBV9
j_gene: TRBJ2-1
abundance: NA
d_gene: NA

CDR3aa: CATSRDVGRETQYF
CDR3nt: TGTGCCACCAGCAGAGATGTAGGGAGGGAGACCCAGTACTTC
v_gene: TRBV15
j_gene: TRBJ2-5
abundance: NA
d_gene: NA

CDR3aa: CASRADRAYEQYF
CDR3nt: TGTGCCAGCAGGGCAGACAGAGCCTACGAGCAGTACTTC
v_gene: TRBV2
j_gene: TRBJ2-7
abundance: NA
d_gene: NA

CDR3aa: CASSYLDSKNIQYF
CDR3nt: TGTGCCAGCAGTTACTTGGACAGTAAAAACATTCAGTACTTC
v_gene: TRBV6-5
j_gene: TRBJ2-4
abundance: few
d_gene: NA

CDR3aa: CASSALTGVGGYTF
CDR3nt: TGTGCCAGCAGCGCACTAACAGGGGTAGGGGGCTACACCTTC
v_gene: TRBV9
j_gene: TRBJ1-2
abundance: NA
d_gene: TRBD1

CDR3aa: CAWSRGSAGGPDTQYF
CDR3nt: TGTGCCTGGAGTAGGGGGTCAGCGGGGGGGCCAGATACGCAGTATTTT
v_gene: TRBV30
j_gene: TRBJ2-3
abundance: NA
d_gene: TRBD2

CDR3aa: CASSPPTVLNTEAFF
CDR3nt: TGTGCCAGCTCACCACCGACAGTACTCAACACTGAAGCTTTCTTT
v_gene: TRBV18
j_gene: TRBJ1-1
abundance: NA
d_gene: NA

CDR3aa: CATSRYPGQGAEGDEKLFF
CDR3nt: TGTGCCACCAGCAGATACCCGGGACAGGGGGCTGAGGGTGATGAAAAACTGTTTTTT
v_gene: TRBV15
j_gene: TRBJ1-4
abundance: NA
d_gene: TRBD1

CDR3aa: CASSLMAGVATDTQYF
CDR3nt: TGTGCCAGCAGCTTAATGGCGGGGGTGGCCACAGATACGCAGTATTTT
v_gene: TRBV7-3
j_gene: TRBJ2-3
abundance: NA
d_gene: TRBD2

CDR3aa: CASSSPPRAGELFF
CDR3nt: TGTGCCAGCAGTTCCCCCCCGCGAGCCGGGGAGCTGTTTTTT
v_gene: TRBV27
j_gene: TRBJ2-2
abundance: few
d_gene: NA

CDR3aa: CASSQGGLAGTTSYNEQFF
CDR3nt: TGCGCCAGCAGCCAAGGGGGGCTAGCGGGGACTACTTCCTACAATGAGCAGTTCTTC
v_gene: TRBV4-1
j_gene: TRBJ2-1
abundance: once
d_gene: TRBD2

CDR3aa: CASSPRSGASGANVLTF
CDR3nt: TGCGCCAGCAGCCCCCGGTCAGGGGCCTCTGGGGCCAACGTCCTGACTTTC
v_gene: TRBV4-1
j_gene: TRBJ2-6
abundance: NA
d_gene: NA